Below are 8 T cell receptor beta chains sequenced from a single sample in a study of blood T cell repertoires in COVID-19. Profiled with immunoSEQ multiplex PCR; TCRdb holds only in-frame clones, not every one. The sample shows about 170,000 clones, about 86% of them seen only once. What was sequenced was peripheral blood. These receptors originate from a man in his 70s with active or convalescent COVID-19.

The chain couples TRBV14 to TRBJ2-2; a possible D gene is TRBD1 (6 bases). The CDR3 runs to 15 residues. Per the germline V gene, CDR1 is SGHDN and CDR2 is FVKESK. V gave up 4 bases and J gave up 7 bases, with 16 bases separating them. CDR3 nucleotides: TGTGCCAGCAGCCTACTTGTGGGGGCCGTCGGGGAGCTGTTTTTT. Encoded protein: CASSLLVGAVGELFF.

The rearrangement joins TRBV9 to TRBJ1-1, with D possibly TRBD1 on 6 matching bases. Trimming left V 4 bases short and J 0 bases short, with 19 bases between. CDR3 length equals 17 residues. CDR1 and CDR2 from the germline V gene are SGDLS and YYNGEE. The CDR3 nucleotides are TGTGCCAGCAGCCCGACCGCCGGACAGTCCTTGAACACTGAAGCTTTCTTT. Translating gives CASSPTAGQSLNTEAFF.

This clone was seen only once. This specimen includes other DNA sequences encoding the same CDR3. The V and J genes are TRBV18 and TRBJ2-5; 7 bases map to TRBD1. The germline CDR1 and CDR2 sequences are KGHSH and LQKENI. Germline trimming cut 3 bases from V and 3 bases from J; bases unmatched to any gene: 1. The length of the CDR3 is 13 residues. Written as DNA, the CDR3 is TGTGCCAGCTCACCCGGGACAGAAGAGACCCAGTACTTC. Translation gives CASSPGTEETQYF.

The rearrangement joins TRBV6-6 to TRBJ2-1; D is possibly TRBD1 (5 bases). The CDR3 has 15 amino acids. Germline-derived CDR1 and CDR2 are MNHNY and SVGAGI (reference sequence). V was clipped by 2 bases and J by 14 bases, with 22 bases between them. CDR3 region: CASSYPQGTMSLKFF. The CDR3 DNA follows: TGTGCCAGCAGTTACCCGCAGGGCACAATGAGTTTGAAGTTCTTC.

The gene calls are TRBV5-8 and TRBJ2-7, with TRBD2 as a possible D gene (5 bases). V was shortened by 4 bases and J by 0 bases, with 20 bases between the two germline ends. The CDR3 is 17 residues long. Germline CDR1 is SGHTS and CDR2 is YDEGEE. Written as DNA, the CDR3 is TGTGCCAGCAGCCCGGGTGAGGGCCGAGCTTTCTCCTACGAGCAGTACTTC. Protein: CASSPGEGRAFSYEQYF.

The V and J genes are TRBV5-1 and TRBJ1-1; no clear D gene. V lost 0 bases and J 0 bases, leaving 3 bases between the germline ends. The CDR3 loop spans 13 amino acids. CDR1 and CDR2 (germline): SGHRS, YFSETQ. The CDR3 loop is CASSLALNTEAFF. In nucleotides, the CDR3 is TGCGCCAGCAGCTTGGCGTTGAACACTGAAGCTTTCTTT.

The V and J genes are TRBV9 and TRBJ1-2; TRBD1 might be the D (6 bases). The ends were cut back, 4 bases at V and 8 bases at J, with 12 bases in the middle. The CDR3 covers 12 residues. Germline V CDR1 and CDR2: SGDLS, YYNGEE. CDR3 nucleotides: TGTGCCAGCAGCAGGGACACCGCCGGCTACACCTTC. It translates to CASSRDTAGYTF.

The rearrangement joins TRBV6-1 to TRBJ1-4; 9 nucleotides align to TRBD1. Trimming at V came to 5 bases and at J to 8 bases, leaving 9 bases not matched to a gene. The germline gives CDR1 MNHNS, CDR2 SASEGT. This CDR3 spans 15 amino acids. CDR3 in amino acids: CASSTRDRENEKLFF. As DNA, the CDR3 is TGTGCCAGCAGTACCCGGGACAGGGAAAACGAAAAACTGTTTTTT.